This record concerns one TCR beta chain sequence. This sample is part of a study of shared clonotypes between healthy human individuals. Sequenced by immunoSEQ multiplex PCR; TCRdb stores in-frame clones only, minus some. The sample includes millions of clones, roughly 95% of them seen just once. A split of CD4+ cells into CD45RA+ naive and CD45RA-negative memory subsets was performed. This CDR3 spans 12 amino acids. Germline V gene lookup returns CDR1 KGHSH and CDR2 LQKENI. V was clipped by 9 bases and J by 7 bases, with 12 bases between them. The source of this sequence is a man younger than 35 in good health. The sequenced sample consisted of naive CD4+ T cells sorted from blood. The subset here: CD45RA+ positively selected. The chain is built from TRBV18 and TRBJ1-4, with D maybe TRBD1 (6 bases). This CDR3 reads CASRGRGEKLFF. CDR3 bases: TGTGCCAGTCGGGGGCGCGGTGAAAAACTGTTTTTT.